A selection of T cell receptor beta chains follows, all from one sample in a study of T-cell memory formation after mild COVID-19. From the 5' RACE reads, TCRdb called clonotypes with MiXCR, one entry per CDR3 protein. Of around 200,000 distinct CDR3 sequences listed, over 9.5% are singletons. Specimen: PBMCs or a T cell subset sorted from them (not recorded which). The origin of the receptors is a man between 18 and 29 years old who had mild COVID-19 (a few samples of this study predate the infection). Cell type and time point are not known. CDR3s include the opening cysteine and the closing phenylalanine or tryptophan. D genes are given only for firm matches. Part of the rows lack a size; the others show once, few, many or a class for expanded clones.

v_gene	d_gene	abundance	j_gene	CDR3nt	CDR3aa
TRBV3-1	.	many	TRBJ2-5	TGTGCCAGCAGCCAAGACGAGACCCAGTACTTC	CASSQDETQYF
TRBV7-3	.	few	TRBJ2-1	TGTGCCAGCAGCCCCGATCGGTATAATTACAATGAGCAGTTCTTC	CASSPDRYNYNEQFF
TRBV24-1	TRBD2	few	TRBJ2-3	TGTGCCACCAGTGATGCGCGAACTAGCGGGGGGGTTGGAGATACGCAGTATTTT	CATSDARTSGGVGDTQYF
TRBV12-3/TRBV12-4	TRBD2	.	TRBJ2-5	TGTGCCAGCAGTTCGACTAGCGGAAAAGGGACCCAGTACTTC	CASSSTSGKGTQYF
TRBV4-2	TRBD1	.	TRBJ2-7	TGTGCCAGCAGCCAACTTCGACAGGGCCCTCAGTACTTC	CASSQLRQGPQYF
TRBV19	TRBD1	.	TRBJ1-3	TGTGCCAGTAGCCTACAGGGGACGGAGAACACCATATATTTT	CASSLQGTENTIYF
TRBV12-3/TRBV12-4	.	many	TRBJ1-1	TGTGCCAGCAGTTCCGGGCCAAAGGCGCACACTGAAGCTTTCTTT	CASSSGPKAHTEAFF
TRBV6-5	TRBD1	.	TRBJ1-2	TGTGCCAGCAACCAAGGACAGGGCTACGGCTACACCTTC	CASNQGQGYGYTF
TRBV5-4	.	few	TRBJ2-3	TGTGCCAGCAGGGGACCTTGGAGCAGGGGAGATACGCAGTATTTT	CASRGPWSRGDTQYF
TRBV12-3/TRBV12-4	.	.	TRBJ1-2	TGTGCCAGCAGTTTAAGTCTCGTTGGGTATGGCTACACCTTC	CASSLSLVGYGYTF
TRBV28	TRBD2	many	TRBJ2-3	TGTGCCAGCAGTGCGGGGGGCCCTGGCACAGATACGCAGTATTTT	CASSAGGPGTDTQYF
TRBV7-9	.	.	TRBJ2-5	TGTGCCAGCAGCTTAGATGCCGGGACACGAGGAAAGACCCAGTACTTC	CASSLDAGTRGKTQYF
TRBV4-3	TRBD1	few	TRBJ2-2	TGCGCCAGCAGCCAAGAATGGGACAGGGGTTCCACCGGGGAGCTGTTTTTT	CASSQEWDRGSTGELFF
TRBV6-5	TRBD1	.	TRBJ2-3	TGTGCCAGCAGCCACAGGGGGCCAGATACGCAGTATTTT	CASSHRGPDTQYF
TRBV4-2	TRBD2	few	TRBJ2-3	TGTGCCAGCAGCCTAGGCTCCAGCGGGGGACCTACAGATACGCAGTATTTT	CASSLGSSGGPTDTQYF
TRBV6-2/TRBV6-3	TRBD1	few	TRBJ2-1	TGTGCCAGCAGTTCGGGGCCGGGACAGGGCTACAATGAGCAGTTCTTC	CASSSGPGQGYNEQFF
TRBV7-3	.	.	TRBJ2-3	TGTGCCAGCAGAATTACTGGCACTCGCACAGATACGCAGTATTTT	CASRITGTRTDTQYF
TRBV5-1	.	.	TRBJ2-3	TGCGCCAGCAGCTGGCGGGGTAGCACAGATACGCAGTATTTT	CASSWRGSTDTQYF